This T cell receptor beta chain was sequenced during a study of Ad26.COV2.S vaccination and SARS-CoV-2 variants. The table came from immunoSEQ multiplex PCR; TCRdb's copy has only in-frame clones and leaves some out. The sample has approximately 420,000 clones, 80% to 90% seen once. A note on this clone: Its specificity is not known.

Treatment meaning: 15 to 20 received Ad26.COV2.S at low or high dose, single or two shots; five or six received placebo; per-sample allocation not given. Material that was analyzed had been drawn on day 63 after the first vaccine or placebo injection. Ad26.COV2.S expressed prefusion-stabilized spike from the original Wuhan strain. Overall study findings and caveats: From the TCR breadth and depth analyses, total T cell responses may have been underestimated. The placebo group had lower spike-specific TCR breadth than the vaccine recipients did.

The sequenced sample was peripheral blood, obtained in a trial of Ad26.COV2.S vaccine versus placebo. This TCR was recovered from a person between 18 and 65 years old who received the Ad26.COV2.S COVID-19 vaccine or a placebo.

The CDR3 region has the DNA TGTGCCACCTCGAGCGGGCGGGGGTCCACTGAAGCTTTCTTT. This translates into CATSSGRGSTEAFF. The chain recombines TRBV2 with TRBJ1-1, with a weak D call TRBD1 (5 bases). Germline CDR1 reads SNHLY; CDR2 reads FYNNEI. There are 14 residues in the CDR3. V gave up 10 bases and J gave up 4 bases, with 19 bases separating them.